These 14 T cell receptor beta chains were sequenced from one sample in a study of blood T cell repertoires in COVID-19. Data came from immunoSEQ multiplex PCR; TCRdb stores just in-frame clones and leaves some out. This table has 150,000 to 200,000 clones, roughly 84% appearing once. Sequenced material: peripheral blood. The source of these receptors is an older woman with COVID-19, enrolled during active disease.

The V and J genes are TRBV11-1 and TRBJ1-1; D is possibly TRBD1 (6 bases). CDR1 is SGHAT, CDR2 FQDESV, per germline (reference sequence). This CDR3 has 13 amino acids. Trimming took 5 bases from V and 8 from J, leaving 15 bases between them. The CDR3 loop reads CASSVRQVTEAFF. The CDR3 region has the DNA TGTGCCAGCAGCGTACGACAGGTGACCGAAGCTTTCTTT.

This sequence joins TRBV5-4 and TRBJ2-3, with D maybe TRBD2 (7 bases). The germline V gene has CDR1 SGHNT and CDR2 YYREEE (reference sequence). The germline V and J ends were trimmed by 1 base and 5 bases, with 17 bases remaining between them. This CDR3 contains 16 residues. CDR3 in amino acids: CASSLPLGGAGDTQYF. CDR3 DNA: TGTGCCAGCAGCTTGCCCCTGGGGGGGGCGGGAGATACGCAGTATTTT.

The chain recombines TRBV7-9 with TRBJ2-5; 9 bases line up with TRBD1. Trimming removed 3 bases from V and 4 bases from J; junction bases left unmatched: 3. This CDR3 has 14 amino acids. Germline CDR1 is SEHNR and CDR2 is FQNEAQ (reference sequence). CDR3 coding DNA: TGTGCCAGCAGCTTTAGACAGGGGGGAGAGACCCAGTACTTC. It encodes CASSFRQGGETQYF.

CDR3: CAISESRGGSNQPQHF. The CDR3 DNA is TGTGCCATCAGTGAGTCCCGGGGAGGCAGCAATCAGCCCCAGCATTTT. The chain has TRBV10-3 and TRBJ1-5, with unresolved D. The length of the CDR3 is 16 residues. Germline CDR1 reads ENHRY; CDR2 reads SYGVKD. The V and J ends lost 0 bases and 1 base respectively, with 10 bases between them.

V and J are TRBV4-1 and TRBJ2-7; no reliable D call. The CDR3 covers 18 residues. The germline gives CDR1 MGHRA, CDR2 YSYEKL. Trimming took 1 base from V and 3 from J, leaving 22 bases between them. CDR3 bases: TGCGCCAGCAGCCAAGGAGTCTCAGTGGGTGACACCATCTACGAGCAGTACTTC. It codes for CASSQGVSVGDTIYEQYF.

The chain combines TRBV7-2 with TRBJ1-5; a possible D gene is TRBD1 (5 bases). V was shortened by 1 base and J by 1 base, with 8 bases between the two germline ends. The CDR3 runs to 15 residues. Germline V lookup: CDR1 SGHTA, CDR2 FQGNSA. CDR3 sequence: CASSLGGASNQPQHF. CDR3 nucleotide sequence: TGTGCCAGCAGCTTAGGCGGGGCGAGCAATCAGCCCCAGCATTTT.

V and J are TRBV14 and TRBJ1-4; 8 nucleotides align to TRBD1. The CDR3 covers 15 residues. CDR1 and CDR2 (germline): SGHDN, FVKESK. The junction had 3 bases not matched to a gene; V was cut back by 3 bases and J by 3 bases. The CDR3 here is CASSQRTGPNEKLFF. The CDR3 bases are TGTGCCAGCAGCCAGAGGACAGGGCCTAATGAAAAACTGTTTTTT.

V and J are TRBV11-2 and TRBJ1-3; D gene unclear. There are 14 residues in the CDR3. V lost 1 base and J 0 bases, leaving 4 bases between the germline ends. Germline V gives CDR1 SGHAT, CDR2 FQNNGV. The CDR3 region is CASSLANSGNTIYF. CDR3 coding DNA: TGTGCCAGCAGCTTAGCAAACTCTGGAAACACCATATATTTT. Based on the CDR3 plus reference TRBV11-2 and TRBJ1-3, the full variable domain is EAGVAQSPRYKIIEKRQSVAFWCNPISGHATLYWYQQILGQGPKLLIQFQNNGVVDDSQLPKDRFSAERLKGVDSTLKIQPAKLEDSAVYLCASSLANSGNTIYFGEGSWLTVV.

The V and J genes are TRBV20-1 and TRBJ1-5; D not certain. The germline gives CDR1 DFQATT, CDR2 SNEGSKA (reference sequence). The CDR3 consists of 15 residues. V was clipped by 3 bases and J by 4 bases, with 16 bases between them. Written as DNA, the CDR3 is TGCAGTGCTAGTCCTGGATCGGAGGAAAATCAGCCCCAGCATTTT. Its protein product is CSASPGSEENQPQHF.

This chain links TRBV27 with TRBJ2-7, with 9 nucleotides matching TRBD1. CDR3 length: 15 amino acids. CDR1 and CDR2 from the germline V gene are MNHEY and SMNVEV (reference sequence). J lost 6 bases, V lost 4 bases, and 10 bases had no gene match. The CDR3, as DNA: TGTGCCAGCAGTTCATCGGGACAGGGTAACGGCGAGCAGTACTTC. Protein sequence: CASSSSGQGNGEQYF.

V is TRBV6-5 and J is TRBJ1-1; D call uncertain. The CDR3 has 13 amino acids. Trimming took 6 bases from V and 1 from J, leaving 9 bases between them. The germline CDR1 and CDR2 sequences are MNHEY and SVGAGI. The CDR3 sequence is CASSLRGNTEAFF. The CDR3 bases are TGTGCCAGCAGCCTCCGGGGGAACACTGAAGCTTTCTTT.

This chain joins TRBV9 and TRBJ2-3; TRBD2 might be the D (6 bases). Germline loops: CDR1 SGDLS, CDR2 YYNGEE. CDR3 size: 17 residues. Trimming stripped 3 bases from V and 0 bases from J, with 17 bases between. In DNA, the CDR3 is TGTGCCAGCAGCGACCCCCGGGGGAGCAGGAGCACAGATACGCAGTATTTT. Translating it yields CASSDPRGSRSTDTQYF.

The J gene is TRBJ2-3, the V gene TRBV18; 10 bases are a match to TRBD2. After removal of 2 bases from V and 6 bases from J, the junction contained 11 bases not matched to a gene. The CDR3 has 17 residues. Germline values: CDR1 KGHSH, CDR2 LQKENI. In nucleotides, the CDR3 is TGTGCCAGCTCACCAGAGCTAGCGGGGGCCCAGGGGGATACGCAGTATTTT. It encodes CASSPELAGAQGDTQYF.

This clone appeared once. The V gene is TRBV5-1, the J gene TRBJ1-1, with TRBD1 matching over 8 bases. CDR3 size: 13 residues. V lost 5 bases and J lost 3; bases outside the gene matches: 3. Germline assignment: CDR1 SGHRS and CDR2 YFSETQ. For the CDR3, the DNA is TGCGCCAGCAGACTACAGGGGGACACTGAAGCTTTCTTT. Its translation: CASRLQGDTEAFF.